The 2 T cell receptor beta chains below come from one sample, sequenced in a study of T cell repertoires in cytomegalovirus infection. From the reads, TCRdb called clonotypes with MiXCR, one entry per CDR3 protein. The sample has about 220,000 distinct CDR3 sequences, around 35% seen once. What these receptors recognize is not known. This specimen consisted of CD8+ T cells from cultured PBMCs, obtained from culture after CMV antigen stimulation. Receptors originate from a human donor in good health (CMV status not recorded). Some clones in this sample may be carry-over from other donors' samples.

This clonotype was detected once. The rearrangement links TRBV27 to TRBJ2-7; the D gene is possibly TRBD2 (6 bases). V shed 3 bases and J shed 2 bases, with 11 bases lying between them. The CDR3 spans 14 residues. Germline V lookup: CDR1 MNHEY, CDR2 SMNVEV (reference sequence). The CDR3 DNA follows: TGTGCCAGCAGTTTTCAGGGAGGCACCTACGAGCAGTACTTC. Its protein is CASSFQGGTYEQYF.

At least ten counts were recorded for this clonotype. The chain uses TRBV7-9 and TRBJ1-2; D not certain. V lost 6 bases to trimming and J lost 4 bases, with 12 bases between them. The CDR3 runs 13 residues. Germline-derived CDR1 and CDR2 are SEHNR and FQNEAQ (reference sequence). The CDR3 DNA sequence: TGTGCCAGCAGAATTCCGGCGGGCTATGGCTACACCTTC. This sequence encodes CASRIPAGYGYTF.